The clone carrying this T cell receptor beta chain was recorded a few times. This sample is part of a study of blood T cell repertoires in COVID-19. The wider study: COVID-19 samples collected from the United States, Italy and Spain covered acute and convalescent phases. Nucleic acid was either cDNA or gDNA, and it came from T cells, B-cell-depleted T cells, or PBMCs.

This CDR3 has 14 amino acids. Germline V lookup: CDR1 SEHNR, CDR2 FQNEAQ (reference sequence). After removal of 5 bases from V and 5 bases from J, the junction contained 5 bases not matched to a gene. In the original workflow: Reference gene primer amplification yielded estimated nucleated cell counts. The table came from immunoSEQ multiplex PCR; TCRdb's copy has only in-frame clones and leaves some out. V and J calls and clone size are those listed in that table; D and trimming were worked out from the DNA. The data hold some 200,000 clones, with around 80% observed a single time. The chain couples TRBV7-9 to TRBJ1-4, with TRBD1 matching over 7 bases. Sequencing used peripheral blood. This sequence was found in a woman aged 40 to 49 with acute or convalescent COVID-19. The CDR3 protein is CASSLGGQNEKLFF. CDR3 sequence (DNA): TGTGCCAGCAGCCTTGGGGGACAGAATGAAAAACTGTTTTTT. Based on the CDR3 plus reference TRBV7-9 and TRBJ1-4, the full variable domain is DTGVSQNPRHKITKRGQNVTFRCDPISEHNRLYWYRQTLGQGPEFLTYFQNEAQLEKSRLLSDRFSAERPKGSFSTLEIQRTEQGDSAMYLCASSLGGQNEKLFFGSGTQLSVL.